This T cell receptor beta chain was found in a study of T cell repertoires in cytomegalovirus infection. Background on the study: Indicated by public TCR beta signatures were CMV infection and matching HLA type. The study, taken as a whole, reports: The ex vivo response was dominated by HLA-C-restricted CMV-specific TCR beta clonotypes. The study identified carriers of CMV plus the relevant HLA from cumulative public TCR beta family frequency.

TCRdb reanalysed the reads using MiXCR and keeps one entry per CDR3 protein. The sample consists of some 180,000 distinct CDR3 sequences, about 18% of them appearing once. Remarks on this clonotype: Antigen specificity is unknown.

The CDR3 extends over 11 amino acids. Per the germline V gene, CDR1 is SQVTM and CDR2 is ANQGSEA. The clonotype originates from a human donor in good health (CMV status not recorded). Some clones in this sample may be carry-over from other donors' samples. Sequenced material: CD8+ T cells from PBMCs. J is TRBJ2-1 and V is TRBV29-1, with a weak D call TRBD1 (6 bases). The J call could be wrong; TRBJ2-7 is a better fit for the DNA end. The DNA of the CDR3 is TGCAGCTCTAGGGGGAGAAATGAGCAGTACTTC. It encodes CSSRGRNEQYF.